Each of the 27 T cell receptor beta chains below was sequenced from the same sample in a study of blood T cell repertoires in COVID-19. The data were produced by immunoSEQ multiplex PCR, yet TCRdb's version contains in-frame clones alone and is incomplete. Altogether fewer than 60,000 clones are present, about nine tenths being singletons, with the ten largest covering roughly 9.1%. Sequenced: peripheral blood. The receptors derive from a human donor with acute or convalescent COVID-19. The donor label of this sample is uncertain.

CDR3 sequence reads: CASNPSGRYGYTF. In DNA, the CDR3 is TGTGCCAGCAACCCCAGCGGCCGCTATGGCTACACCTTC. This chain connects TRBV2 to TRBJ1-2, with D unclear. This CDR3 comprises 13 residues. Germline V gives CDR1 SNHLY, CDR2 FYNNEI. The V end lost 7 bases, the J end lost 4 bases, and 13 bases lay between the germline ends.

V and J are TRBV3-1 (or the pseudogene TRBV3-2) and TRBJ2-5, with D possibly TRBD2 on 5 matching bases. There are 15 residues in the CDR3. Trimming took off 4 bases at V and 10 bases at J, with 22 bases between the two ends. The germline CDR1 and CDR2 sequences are LGHDT and YNNKEL (reference sequence). The CDR3 DNA reads TGTGCCAGCAGCCCACGCCTAGATTTTGTGAGCGGCCAGTACTTC. This encodes CASSPRLDFVSGQYF.

The chain links TRBV19 to TRBJ1-1, with 7 nucleotides matching TRBD1. The CDR3 runs 15 residues. Unmatched junction bases numbered 10, after V lost 4 bases and J lost 5 bases. CDR1 is LNHDA, CDR2 SQIVND, per germline (reference sequence). CDR3 sequence: CASSRKDRIITEAFF. DNA for the CDR3: TGTGCCAGTAGTAGGAAGGACAGGATCATAACTGAAGCTTTCTTT.

The V gene is TRBV3-1 (or the pseudogene TRBV3-2), the J gene TRBJ2-7, with 16 positions matching TRBD2. With 4 bases clipped from V and 7 bases from J, the junction kept 7 bases outside the gene matches. The CDR3 is 16 residues long. Germline loops: CDR1 LGHDT, CDR2 YNNKEL (reference sequence). The CDR3 region is CASSPGLAGGPREQYF. CDR3 bases: TGTGCCAGCAGCCCGGGACTAGCGGGAGGGCCGAGGGAGCAGTACTTC.

The chain recombines TRBV6-4 with TRBJ2-2; D call uncertain. This CDR3 has 14 amino acids. Looked up from germline, CDR1 is MRHNA and CDR2 is SNTAGT. Trimming cost V 4 bases and J 0 bases, with 6 bases left between them. CDR3: CASSVSSNTGELFF. Written as DNA, the CDR3 is TGTGCCAGCAGTGTTTCTTCGAACACCGGGGAGCTGTTTTTT.

The chain combines TRBV27 with TRBJ1-3; D remains ambiguous. The V and J ends lost 2 bases and 0 bases respectively, with 8 bases between them. This CDR3 comprises 15 residues. CDR1 is MNHEY and CDR2 is SMNVEV in the germline V gene (reference sequence). The chain's CDR3 is CASSLGPGSGNTIYF. CDR3 nucleotides: TGTGCCAGCAGTTTAGGCCCAGGCTCTGGAAACACCATATATTTT.

This rearrangement joins TRBV28 to TRBJ2-3; 13 nucleotides align to TRBD2. Germline V gives CDR1 MDHEN, CDR2 SYDVKM. This CDR3 comprises 17 residues. V was clipped by 2 bases and J by 4 bases; unmatched bases: 6. CDR3 loop: CASSLRRTSGRSDTQYF. The CDR3 DNA sequence: TGTGCCAGCAGTTTACGTAGGACTAGCGGGAGATCAGATACGCAGTATTTT.

DNA of the CDR3: TGTGCCAGCAGCTTAGAGCTGACAGCCACTGAAGCTTTCTTT. Protein sequence: CASSLELTATEAFF. The V gene is TRBV7-2, the J gene TRBJ1-1, with a possible D match to TRBD1 (5 bases). The CDR3 consists of 14 residues. Trimming removed 1 base from V and 4 bases from J, with 10 bases in between. Per germline, CDR1 SGHTA and CDR2 FQGNSA.

V and J are TRBV19 and TRBJ2-1; the D is unclear. With 3 bases removed from V and 4 bases from J, the gap between germline ends came to 7 bases. The length of the CDR3 is 13 residues. Germline CDR1 LNHDA, CDR2 SQIVND (reference sequence). In nucleotides, the CDR3 is TGTGCCAGTAGTATGGGCCGTTACAATGAGCAGTTCTTC. Its translation is CASSMGRYNEQFF. Full variable domain (missing parts from reference TRBV19 and TRBJ2-1): DGGITQSPKYLFRKEGQNVTLSCEQNLNHDAMYWYRQDPGQGLRLIYYSQIVNDFQKGDIAEGYSVSREKKESFPLTVTSAQKNPTAFYLCASSMGRYNEQFFGPGTRLTVL.

This clone was recorded once. The chain employs TRBV14 and TRBJ2-3; D uncertain. The CDR3 sequence is 13 residues long. V lost 4 bases and J lost 7, with 12 bases in between. CDR1 and CDR2 from the germline V gene are SGHDN and FVKESK. The CDR3 nucleotides read TGTGCCAGCAGCCCCTCGGGTAGCAATACGCAGTATTTT. Amino acid sequence: CASSPSGSNTQYF.

The V and J genes are TRBV19 and TRBJ1-2; no clear D gene. Germline V lookup: CDR1 LNHDA, CDR2 SQIVND (reference sequence). CDR3 length: 14 amino acids. With 5 bases removed from V and 0 bases from J, the gap between germline ends came to 10 bases. Here the CDR3 DNA reads TGTGCCAGTAGTGACGGAGTCGCTAACTATGGCTACACCTTC. Its protein is CASSDGVANYGYTF.

The genes are TRBV18 and TRBJ2-7, with 9 bases lining up with TRBD2. The CDR3 is made up of 18 amino acids. The germline V gene has CDR1 KGHSH and CDR2 LQKENI. V shed 1 base and J 0 bases; nucleotides not matched to a gene: 10. The CDR3 nucleotides read TGTGCCAGCTCACCACTCGCCGCTAGCGGGACGGGCTCCTACGAGCAGTACTTC. Translation gives CASSPLAASGTGSYEQYF.

The gene calls are TRBV4-1 and TRBJ2-1, with 10 bases matching TRBD2. Per the germline V gene, CDR1 is MGHRA and CDR2 is YSYEKL. The junction had 2 bases not matched to a gene; V was cut back by 0 bases and J by 0 bases. The CDR3 contains 17 residues. CDR3 sequence (DNA): TGCGCCAGCAGCCAAGACCCTAGCGGGAGCTCCTACAATGAGCAGTTCTTC. This translates into CASSQDPSGSSYNEQFF.

The chain joins TRBV12-3 or TRBV12-4 to TRBJ2-7; D gene unclear. The CDR3 has 11 amino acids. Trimming removed 6 bases at V and 5 bases at J, with 8 bases between. CDR3 in DNA: TGTGCCAGCAGCAAGAGGAACGAGCAGTACGTC. This translates into CASSKRNEQYV.

This chain uses TRBV5-6 with TRBJ1-4; no firm D call. V lost 4 bases, J lost 5 bases, and 6 bases lay in between. CDR3 length: 12 amino acids. Germline V gene lookup returns CDR1 SGHDT and CDR2 YYEEEE. The CDR3 loop is CASSGVNEKLFF. CDR3 in DNA: TGTGCCAGCAGCGGAGTAAATGAAAAACTGTTTTTT.

J is TRBJ2-3 and V is TRBV7-3; TRBD2 matches at 9 bases. From germline, CDR1 is SGHTA and CDR2 FQGTGA. The junction had 6 bases not matched to a gene; V was cut back by 2 bases and J by 9 bases. CDR3 length equals 14 residues. The CDR3 nucleotides are TGTGCCAGCAGCTTACAGCGGGAGGATAGGACGCAGTATTTT. Its translation: CASSLQREDRTQYF.

The chain carries TRBV15 and TRBJ2-4; D is unclear. The germline V gene has CDR1 LNHNV and CDR2 YYDKDF (reference sequence). The CDR3 contains 13 residues. Trimming took 1 base from V and 8 from J, leaving 9 bases between them. In DNA, the CDR3 is TGTGCCACCAGCAGAGGAGATCGCGACATTCAGTACTTC. It translates to CATSRGDRDIQYF.

The chain employs TRBV27 and TRBJ1-6; the match to TRBD1 covers 10 bases. Germline loops: CDR1 MNHEY, CDR2 SMNVEV (reference sequence). J gave up 13 bases and V 5 bases, and 11 bases lay outside the gene matches. The CDR3 is 15 residues long. This chain's CDR3 is CASSPSGQGIGPLHF. The CDR3 DNA is TGTGCCAGCAGTCCTTCGGGACAGGGGATAGGTCCCCTCCACTTT.

This clone was observed a handful of times. The gene calls are TRBV5-1 and TRBJ2-7; D uncertain. Per the germline V gene, CDR1 is SGHRS and CDR2 is YFSETQ. This CDR3 region has 16 residues. V was clipped by 2 bases and J by 6 bases, with 21 bases between them. In nucleotides, the CDR3 is TGCGCCAGCAGCTTCCAGGCCGCGCAGTTGAGTCCCGAGCAGTACTTC. Translated: CASSFQAAQLSPEQYF.

The table lists this clone with a count of one. The CDR3 region is CASSSGQGARGEKLFF. In DNA, the CDR3 is TGTGCCAGCAGCAGCGGACAGGGGGCGAGAGGTGAAAAACTGTTTTTT. V gene TRBV7-9 combines with J gene TRBJ1-4; 11 nucleotides align to TRBD1. Losses at the gene ends were 5 bases for V and 7 bases for J; bases not matched to a gene: 9. The CDR3 runs 16 residues. Per germline, CDR1 SEHNR and CDR2 FQNEAQ (reference sequence).

The V and J genes are TRBV5-6 and TRBJ2-5; 7 bases map to TRBD2. The CDR3 covers 14 residues. V was pared by 4 bases and J by 3 bases, with 6 bases of the junction left unmatched. Germline CDR1 reads SGHDT; CDR2 reads YYEEEE. The CDR3 region is CASSPGLQKETQYF. In DNA form, the CDR3 reads TGTGCCAGCAGCCCGGGACTACAGAAAGAGACCCAGTACTTC.

Only one count was recorded for this clone. The chain combines TRBV5-1 with TRBJ2-1; 8 nucleotides line up with TRBD2. CDR1 is SGHRS, CDR2 YFSETQ, per germline. This CDR3 has 13 amino acids. J was trimmed by 8 bases and V by 4 bases; bases with no gene match: 5. The CDR3 reads CASSPGTSDEQFF. The CDR3, as DNA: TGCGCCAGCAGCCCCGGGACTAGTGATGAGCAGTTCTTC. The variable domain in full, completed from reference TRBV5-1 and TRBJ2-1, reads KAGVTQTPRYLIKTRGQQVTLSCSPISGHRSVSWYQQTPGQGLQFLFEYFSETQRNKGNFPGRFSGRQFSNSRSEMNVSTLELGDSALYLCASSPGTSDEQFFGPGTRLTVL.

This clone was recorded once. V is TRBV28 and J is TRBJ2-2; 9 nucleotides line up with TRBD2. This CDR3 spans 13 amino acids. Germline CDR1 MDHEN, CDR2 SYDVKM. V trimming: 9 bases; J trimming: 9 bases; junction bases outside the gene matches: 8. CDR3 sequence (DNA): TGTGCCAGTCGAAGGCGGGAGGGCCGGGAGCTGTTTTTT. Translation gives CASRRREGRELFF.

The chain couples TRBV12-5 to TRBJ2-1; 8 bases map to TRBD2. The CDR3 runs 16 residues. Germline lookup yields CDR1 LGHNT and CDR2 FRNRAP. Trimming removed 5 bases from V and 3 bases from J; junction bases left unmatched: 9. The CDR3 reads CASGRSGGARYNEQFF. CDR3 DNA sequence: TGTGCTAGTGGTCGGAGCGGGGGAGCTCGCTACAATGAGCAGTTCTTC. Full variable domain (remainder filled in from reference TRBV12-5 and TRBJ2-1): DARVTQTPRHKVTEMGQEVTMRCQPILGHNTVFWYRQTMMQGLELLAYFRNRAPLDDSGMPKDRFSAEMPDATLATLKIQPSEPRDSAVYFCASGRSGGARYNEQFFGPGTRLTVL.

This clone was counted only a few times. The chain employs TRBV29-1 and TRBJ1-1; maybe TRBD1 (6 bases). Trimming shortened V by 5 bases and J by 0 bases, and 13 bases separated the two germline ends. CDR3 length: 14 residues. The V gene's germline CDR1 is SQVTM and CDR2 ANQGSEA. The CDR3 reads CSVLTGALNTEAFF. In DNA form, the CDR3 reads TGCAGCGTTTTGACAGGCGCCCTGAACACTGAAGCTTTCTTT. Combining the CDR3 with reference TRBV29-1 and TRBJ1-1 gives the whole variable domain SAVISQKPSRDICQRGTSLTIQCQVDSQVTMMFWYRQQPGQSLTLIATANQGSEATYESGFVIDKFPISRPNLTFSTLTVSNMSPEDSSIYLCSVLTGALNTEAFFGQGTRLTVV.

The chain recombines TRBV5-4 with TRBJ2-2; 9 positions match TRBD2. CDR3 size: 14 residues. Germline trimming cut 4 bases from V and 6 bases from J; bases unmatched to any gene: 4. Germline CDR1 SGHNT, CDR2 YYREEE (reference sequence). DNA for the CDR3: TGTGCCAGCAGCGGACTAGCGCCCTCCGGGGAGCTGTTTTTT. Protein product: CASSGLAPSGELFF.

The gene calls are TRBV18 and TRBJ1-1, with D unclear. Trimming removed 6 bases from V and 1 base from J, with 15 bases in between. The germline V gene encodes CDR1 KGHSH and CDR2 LQKENI. The CDR3 is 15 amino acids. The CDR3 DNA sequence: TGTGCCAGCTCCTCGGGGTCGGGCGGGAACACTGAAGCTTTCTTT. Amino acid sequence: CASSSGSGGNTEAFF.